The 6 T cell receptor beta chains below come from one sample, sequenced in a study of patients and donors after allogeneic stem cell transplantation. TCRdb passed the RT-PCR reads through MiXCR, listing each CDR3 protein once. The sample includes about 960,000 distinct CDR3 sequences, 18% of them seen just once. Sequencing was performed on blood, either unsorted or a sorted T cell fraction (not recorded which). These receptors were obtained from a human donor who was either an allogeneic HSCT recipient or a stem cell or donor lymphocyte infusion donor (not recorded which). It is not recorded whose cells these are; they may come from a transplant donor.

This chain connects TRBV27 to TRBJ2-1; TRBD1 agrees at 8 bases. CDR1 is MNHEY and CDR2 is SMNVEV in the germline V gene (reference sequence). This CDR3 is built from 15 residues. J lost 6 bases, V lost 3 bases, and 7 bases had no gene match. The CDR3 DNA reads as TGTGCCAGCAGTTTGAGGACAGGGATGGGCAATGAGCAGTTCTTC. Its translation: CASSLRTGMGNEQFF.

The chain couples TRBV9 to TRBJ2-5; the D call may be TRBD1 or TRBD2 (5 bases each). Germline lookup yields CDR1 SGDLS and CDR2 YYNGEE. The ends were cut back, 4 bases at V and 9 bases at J, with 22 bases in the middle. This CDR3 contains 15 residues. Written as DNA, the CDR3 is TGTGCCAGCAGCTCCTCCGGGGCTATCCAAGCGGCCCAGTACTTC. Translating it yields CASSSSGAIQAAQYF. Full variable domain (missing parts from reference TRBV9 and TRBJ2-5): DSGVTQTPKHLITATGQRVTLRCSPRSGDLSVYWYQQSLDQGLQFLIQYYNGEERAKGNILERFSAQQFPDLHSELNLSSLELGDSALYFCASSSSGAIQAAQYFGPGTRLLVL.

The V and J genes are TRBV7-9 and TRBJ2-7; TRBD2 matches at 8 bases. Germline CDR1 and CDR2: SEHNR and FQNEAQ (reference sequence). There are 14 residues in the CDR3. The J segment lost 5 bases and the V segment lost 2 bases, leaving 5 bases of the junction unmatched. This chain's CDR3 is CASSLTAGVDEQYF. The CDR3 coding sequence is TGTGCCAGCAGCTTAACAGCGGGAGTGGACGAGCAGTACTTC.

This clonotype was seen a handful of times. The chain employs TRBV27 and TRBJ1-6; TRBD1 matches 9 bases. Germline trimming cut 3 bases from V and 0 bases from J; bases unmatched to any gene: 12. This CDR3 is 20 amino acids long. Germline loops: CDR1 MNHEY, CDR2 SMNVEV (reference sequence). CDR3 coding DNA: TGTGCCAGCAGTTTCAGTTTCGGACAGGGGCCAGGCTCCTATAATTCACCCCTCCACTTT. Translated, it gives CASSFSFGQGPGSYNSPLHF.

This clonotype was recorded many times. The rearrangement joins TRBV5-1 to TRBJ2-3; D not certain. Per the germline V gene, CDR1 is SGHRS and CDR2 is YFSETQ. The CDR3 length is 15 residues. V dropped 0 bases and J dropped 0 bases, with 8 bases sitting between them. CDR3: CASSLGDASTDTQYF. The CDR3 DNA reads as TGCGCCAGCAGCTTGGGTGACGCAAGCACAGATACGCAGTATTTT.

This clonotype was recorded many times. The chain has TRBV15 and TRBJ2-2, with D possibly TRBD2 on 5 matching bases. Germline CDR1 is LNHNV and CDR2 is YYDKDF (reference sequence). The CDR3 loop spans 18 amino acids. The V end was cut by 0 bases, the J end by 4 bases, with 18 bases between. CDR3 DNA: TGTGCCACCAGCAGAGATCGGGGTGGAAAGCGTGCCACCGGGGAGCTGTTTTTT. Amino acids: CATSRDRGGKRATGELFF.